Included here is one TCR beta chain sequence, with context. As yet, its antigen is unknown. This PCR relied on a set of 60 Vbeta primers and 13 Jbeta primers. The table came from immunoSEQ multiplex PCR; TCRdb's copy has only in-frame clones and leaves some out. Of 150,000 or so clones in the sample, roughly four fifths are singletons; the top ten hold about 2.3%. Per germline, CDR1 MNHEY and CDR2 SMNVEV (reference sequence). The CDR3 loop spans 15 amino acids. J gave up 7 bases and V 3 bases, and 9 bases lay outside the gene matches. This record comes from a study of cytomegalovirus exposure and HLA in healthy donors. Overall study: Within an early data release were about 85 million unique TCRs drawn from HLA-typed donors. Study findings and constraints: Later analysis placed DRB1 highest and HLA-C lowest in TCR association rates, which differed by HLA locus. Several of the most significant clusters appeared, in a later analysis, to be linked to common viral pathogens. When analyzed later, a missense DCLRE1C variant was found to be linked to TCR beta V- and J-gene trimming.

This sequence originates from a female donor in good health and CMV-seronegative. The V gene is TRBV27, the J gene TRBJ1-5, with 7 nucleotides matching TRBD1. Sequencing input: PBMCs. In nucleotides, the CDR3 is TGTGCCAGCAGTTTGACAGGGATTCCCCCCCAGCCCCAGCATTTT. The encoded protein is CASSLTGIPPQPQHF.